Following are 19 T cell receptor beta chains from one sample sequenced in a study of early T cells in non-severe SARS-CoV-2 infection. TCRdb passed the 5' RACE reads through MiXCR, listing each CDR3 protein once. Among about 70,000 distinct CDR3 sequences, roughly 15% were seen once, and the ten largest hold about 3.7%. Sample: whole blood, taken at baseline. The receptors stem from an adult who was a healthcare worker with PCR-confirmed SARS-CoV-2 infection or an uninfected control (not recorded which).

The chain is built from TRBV29-1 and TRBJ2-2; D is unresolved. The ends were cut back, 6 bases at V and 8 bases at J, with 10 bases in the middle. CDR3 length: 11 amino acids. Germline-derived CDR1 and CDR2 are SQVTM and ANQGSEA. The CDR3 protein is CSVVLSGELFF. CDR3 in DNA: TGCAGCGTCGTCTTATCTGGGGAGCTGTTTTTT.

This clonotype has just a few counts. This sequence joins TRBV15 and TRBJ2-2; 8 bases line up with TRBD1. This CDR3 is built from 16 residues. From germline, CDR1 is LNHNV and CDR2 YYDKDF (reference sequence). The V gene end was trimmed by 5 bases and the J gene end by 4 bases; junction bases not matched to a gene: 9. CDR3 sequence reads: CATSGIRGRGTGELFF. The CDR3 nucleotides read TGTGCCACCAGCGGCATCAGGGGGCGCGGCACCGGGGAGCTGTTTTTT.

This chain joins TRBV7-2 and TRBJ1-6; D ambiguous. The length of the CDR3 is 13 residues. CDR1 SGHTA and CDR2 FQGNSA come from the germline V gene. The V gene lost 5 bases and the J gene lost 7 bases, with 9 bases spanning the gap. CDR3 DNA sequence: TGTGCCAGCAGCCCCCGGGAAAATTCACCCCTCCACTTT. Its protein product is CASSPRENSPLHF.

The V call is TRBV18, the J call TRBJ2-6, with a possible D match to TRBD2 (6 bases). CDR1 and CDR2 (germline): KGHSH, LQKENI. V gave up 6 bases and J gave up 0 bases, with 15 bases separating them. The CDR3 is 17 residues long. CDR3 DNA sequence: TGTGCCAGCTCTCGGGGGACGGGGAGCTCTGGGGCCAACGTCCTGACTTTC. As protein: CASSRGTGSSGANVLTF.

The CDR3 DNA is TGTGCCAGCAGCCCCAGGCTCCTCGGAGGCACTGAAGCTTTCTTT. This codes for CASSPRLLGGTEAFF. V gene TRBV5-5 combines with J gene TRBJ1-1; D is unresolved. V was clipped by 4 bases and J by 4 bases, with 17 bases between them. In germline, CDR1 is SGHKS, CDR2 YYEKEE (reference sequence). The CDR3 has 15 amino acids.

This chain joins TRBV10-3 and TRBJ2-3, with D uncertain. Germline V CDR1 and CDR2: ENHRY, SYGVKD. The CDR3 is 13 amino acids. Trimming cost V 6 bases and J 0 bases, with 7 bases left between them. Here the CDR3 reads CAIRAPSTDTQYF. DNA for the CDR3: TGTGCCATCAGGGCCCCTAGCACAGATACGCAGTATTTT.

This clonotype was observed at least ten times. V usage is TRBV29-1 and J usage is TRBJ1-1, with D tentatively TRBD1 (6 bases). Trimming took off 8 bases at V and 0 bases at J, with 16 bases between the two ends. Germline loops: CDR1 SQVTM, CDR2 ANQGSEA. The CDR3 contains 14 residues. CDR3 nucleotide sequence: TGCAGCTTCGTGGGGGCGTCAATGAACACTGAAGCTTTCTTT. Encoded protein: CSFVGASMNTEAFF.

CDR3 DNA: TGTGCCAGCAGAGGTTTCAGGGTCGACACCGGGGAGCTGTTTTTT. This translates into CASRGFRVDTGELFF. The chain has TRBV2 and TRBJ2-2, with D perhaps matching TRBD1 (5 bases). CDR1 is SNHLY and CDR2 is FYNNEI in the germline V gene. The V gene lost 6 bases and the J gene lost 3 bases, with 14 bases spanning the gap. CDR3 length: 15 amino acids. The full variable domain, rest sourced from reference TRBV2 and TRBJ2-2, is EPEVTQTPSHQVTQMGQEVILRCVPISNHLYFYWYRQILGQKVEFLVSFYNNEISEKSEIFDDQFSVERPDGSNFTLKIRSTKLEDSAMYFCASRGFRVDTGELFFGEGSRLTVL.

This chain uses TRBV9 with TRBJ2-1; possibly TRBD2 for D (5 bases). The CDR3 has 16 amino acids. CDR1 is SGDLS and CDR2 is YYNGEE in the germline V gene. Trimming pared 1 base from V and 7 bases from J, leaving 18 bases between. The CDR3 bases are TGTGCCAGCAGCGTATCCCCTCTACTAGTAGCGAATGAGCAGTTCTTC. Its translation: CASSVSPLLVANEQFF.

The chain has TRBV20-1 and TRBJ2-2; weak D call: TRBD2 (5 bases). The CDR3 spans 14 residues. Germline CDR1 is DFQATT and CDR2 is SNEGSKA (reference sequence). Trimming removed 6 bases at V and 0 bases at J, with 11 bases between. The CDR3 loop is CSARRSANTGELFF. DNA of the CDR3: TGCAGTGCGAGGAGGTCCGCGAACACCGGGGAGCTGTTTTTT.

The rearrangement uses TRBV6-6 and TRBJ2-3; 9 bases line up with TRBD2. V was pared by 7 bases and J by 2 bases, with 16 bases of the junction left unmatched. This CDR3 contains 18 residues. Germline CDR1 MNHNY, CDR2 SVGAGI (reference sequence). This CDR3 is CASTLRLGASGTTDTQYF. CDR3 DNA: TGTGCCAGCACCCTTCGGTTGGGGGCTAGCGGGACCACAGATACGCAGTATTTT.

This clonotype was detected ten times or more. This chain links TRBV14 with TRBJ2-7; a weak D match, TRBD2 (7 bases). Germline CDR1 SGHDN, CDR2 FVKESK. V was shortened by 1 base and J by 6 bases, with 10 bases between the two germline ends. The CDR3 consists of 13 residues. CDR3 loop: CASSQAGGSEQYF. The CDR3 DNA sequence: TGTGCCAGCAGCCAAGCGGGGGGCTCCGAGCAGTACTTC.

The CDR3 here is CASSLSRLQETQYF. CDR3 DNA sequence: TGTGCCAGCAGTTTGAGCAGGCTCCAAGAGACCCAGTACTTC. This sequence joins TRBV28 and TRBJ2-5; D is uncertain. CDR1 is MDHEN and CDR2 is SYDVKM in the germline V gene. Trimming took 3 bases from V and 1 from J, leaving 9 bases between them. CDR3 length: 14 residues.

This clonotype was picked up a small number of times. This sequence joins TRBV20-1 and TRBJ2-7, with 12 nucleotides matching TRBD2. This CDR3 has 16 residues. The trim removed 1 base at V and 1 base at J, leaving 5 bases unmatched. The germline V gene encodes CDR1 DFQATT and CDR2 SNEGSKA (reference sequence). The CDR3: CSARVASGRASYEQYF. DNA of the CDR3: TGCAGTGCTAGAGTCGCTAGCGGGAGGGCGTCCTACGAGCAGTACTTC.

This clonotype was seen more than once but under ten times. The chain combines TRBV5-1 with TRBJ2-2; no clear D gene. The CDR3 contains 13 residues. Germline V lookup: CDR1 SGHRS, CDR2 YFSETQ. Deletions cut 9 bases from V and 3 bases from J, with 12 bases between. CDR3 sequence reads: CATLRVDTGELFF. CDR3 bases: TGCGCCACTCTTAGGGTCGACACCGGGGAGCTGTTTTTT.

The CDR3 sequence: CASSLGENNEQFF. Written as DNA, the CDR3 is TGTGCCAGCAGTTTGGGAGAAAACAATGAGCAGTTCTTC. The V and J genes are TRBV28 and TRBJ2-1; maybe TRBD2 (5 bases). CDR3 length: 13 amino acids. Germline V gene data show CDR1 as MDHEN and CDR2 as SYDVKM. Trimming removed 3 bases at V and 5 bases at J, with 8 bases between.

The rearrangement uses TRBV5-8 and TRBJ1-6; D may be TRBD1 (5 bases). The CDR3 is 18 amino acids. The germline V gene encodes CDR1 SGHTS and CDR2 YDEGEE. Trimming left V 4 bases short and J 0 bases short, with 17 bases between. The CDR3 DNA reads as TGTGCCAGCAGCACATTCGGGGCGAGGGGCTCCTATAATTCACCCCTCCACTTT. Residues: CASSTFGARGSYNSPLHF.

Only a few counts were recorded for this clonotype. V gene TRBV28 combines with J gene TRBJ2-4, with D perhaps being TRBD1 or TRBD2 (6 bases each). From germline, CDR1 is MDHEN and CDR2 SYDVKM. The length of the CDR3 is 11 residues. Trimming removed 8 bases from V and 7 bases from J, with 9 bases in between. The CDR3: CASYGGNIQYF. The CDR3 nucleotides are TGTGCCAGCTACGGGGGCAACATTCAGTACTTC.

In this sample, this clonotype turned up a few times. The rearrangement joins TRBV19 to TRBJ2-7; D call uncertain. The CDR3 consists of 15 residues. Germline CDR1 is LNHDA and CDR2 is SQIVND (reference sequence). V lost 9 bases and J 0 bases, leaving 18 bases between the germline ends. The chain's CDR3 is CASRRLPDSSYEQYF. In nucleotides, the CDR3 is TGTGCCAGCCGGCGGCTGCCCGATAGCTCCTACGAGCAGTACTTC.